This is a list of T cell receptor beta chains from one sample in a study of CD8 T cells in ankylosing spondylitis. TCRdb reprocessed the 5' RACE reads with MiXCR, giving one entry per CDR3 protein. Of roughly 450,000 distinct CDR3 sequences listed, more than 25% are singletons. The source material was blood, either unsorted or a sorted T cell fraction (not recorded which). All receptors come from a male donor with ankylosing spondylitis. Each CDR3 is given with its conserved first and last residue. The D gene is left open where the match is weak. Clone size, where shown, is once, few, many, or a class for clones that have expanded.

clone size: few
V gene: TRBV20-1
D gene: NA
J gene: TRBJ2-1
CDR3 DNA: TGCAGTGCTAGCGCTCGCTGGAGTGAGCAGTTCTTC
CDR3 protein: CSASARWSEQFF

clone size: NA
V gene: TRBV4-2
D gene: NA
J gene: TRBJ2-3
CDR3 DNA: TGTGCCAGCAGCCGCCAGGAGGCTAGCACAGATACGCAGTATTTT
CDR3 protein: CASSRQEASTDTQYF

clone size: few
V gene: TRBV20-1
D gene: TRBD1
J gene: TRBJ1-1
CDR3 DNA: TGCAGTGCTAGTCCCGGGACAGAAAAGCTTACAGTGAACACTGAAGCTTTCTTT
CDR3 protein: CSASPGTEKLTVNTEAFF

clone size: few
V gene: TRBV20-1
D gene: TRBD1
J gene: TRBJ2-1
CDR3 DNA: TGCAGTGCTAGACCAGGGACAGGGTTCCTACACAATGAGCAGTTCTTC
CDR3 protein: CSARPGTGFLHNEQFF

clone size: few
V gene: TRBV12-3/TRBV12-4
D gene: NA
J gene: TRBJ2-5
CDR3 DNA: TGTGCCAGCACCTTTCGAGGGGGGGAGACCCAGTACTTC
CDR3 protein: CASTFRGGETQYF

clone size: NA
V gene: TRBV11-2
D gene: NA
J gene: TRBJ2-3
CDR3 DNA: TGTGCCAGCAGCTTAGAAAGCGGACCCCCCCCTCCAGATACGCAGTATTTT
CDR3 protein: CASSLESGPPPPDTQYF

clone size: NA
V gene: TRBV5-1
D gene: TRBD2
J gene: TRBJ2-5
CDR3 DNA: TGCGCCAGCAGCGCTAGCGGGACCTACCAAGAGACCCAGTACTTC
CDR3 protein: CASSASGTYQETQYF

clone size: few
V gene: TRBV5-4
D gene: NA
J gene: TRBJ1-1
CDR3 DNA: TGTGCCAGCAGCCCGGTTCACAGGGAGAACACTGAAGCTTTCTTT
CDR3 protein: CASSPVHRENTEAFF

clone size: few
V gene: TRBV12-3/TRBV12-4
D gene: NA
J gene: TRBJ1-1
CDR3 DNA: TGTGCCAGCAGTTCAAACAGGGATAACACTGAAGCTTTCTTT
CDR3 protein: CASSSNRDNTEAFF

clone size: NA
V gene: TRBV24-1
D gene: TRBD2
J gene: TRBJ2-1
CDR3 DNA: TGTGCCACCAGTGATCCACGGACTAGCGGGAGATTCAATGAGCAGTTCTTC
CDR3 protein: CATSDPRTSGRFNEQFF

clone size: few
V gene: TRBV12-3/TRBV12-4
D gene: TRBD1
J gene: TRBJ2-1
CDR3 DNA: TGTGCCAGCAGGGTAACAGGGGTCCCCTACAATGAGCAGTTCTTC
CDR3 protein: CASRVTGVPYNEQFF

clone size: few
V gene: TRBV12-3/TRBV12-4
D gene: TRBD1
J gene: TRBJ2-1
CDR3 DNA: TGTGCCAGCAGTCTCGTCCCGGGACAGGGTTTTCATGAGCAGTTCTTC
CDR3 protein: CASSLVPGQGFHEQFF

clone size: few
V gene: TRBV29-1
D gene: NA
J gene: TRBJ1-1
CDR3 DNA: TGCAGCGTTGGCCCAGGGCACACTGAAGCTTTCTTT
CDR3 protein: CSVGPGHTEAFF

clone size: few
V gene: TRBV5-1
D gene: NA
J gene: TRBJ2-3
CDR3 DNA: TGCGCCAGCAGCTTGGGTGCGGTTACGCAGTATTTT
CDR3 protein: CASSLGAVTQYF

clone size: NA
V gene: TRBV24-1
D gene: NA
J gene: TRBJ1-5
CDR3 DNA: TGTGCCACCAGTGCAGGAAATCAGCCCCAGCATTTT
CDR3 protein: CATSAGNQPQHF

clone size: NA
V gene: TRBV29-1
D gene: NA
J gene: TRBJ2-5
CDR3 DNA: TGCAGCGGGGGGATGAGGGAAGAGACCCAGTACTTC
CDR3 protein: CSGGMREETQYF

clone size: NA
V gene: TRBV6-5
D gene: TRBD2
J gene: TRBJ2-1
CDR3 DNA: TGTGCCAGCAGTACCTCGACTAGCGGGAGGGCCAGAAATGAGCAGTTCTTC
CDR3 protein: CASSTSTSGRARNEQFF

clone size: NA
V gene: TRBV20-1
D gene: NA
J gene: TRBJ2-5
CDR3 DNA: TGCAGTGCGGGCCGGGGCGGAGAGACCCAGTACTTC
CDR3 protein: CSAGRGGETQYF

clone size: few
V gene: TRBV10-1
D gene: TRBD2
J gene: TRBJ2-3
CDR3 DNA: TGCGCCAGCAGTGCCGGGACTAGCCCTCCTCTTACGCAGTATTTT
CDR3 protein: CASSAGTSPPLTQYF

clone size: NA
V gene: TRBV11-2
D gene: TRBD1
J gene: TRBJ1-6
CDR3 DNA: TGTGCCAGCAGCACGGGGGGTGGGACAGGGTACTCACCCCTCCACTTT
CDR3 protein: CASSTGGGTGYSPLHF

clone size: few
V gene: TRBV25-1
D gene: NA
J gene: TRBJ2-7
CDR3 DNA: TGTGCCAGCAGTGCTTTTAGAGAGCAGTACTTC
CDR3 protein: CASSAFREQYF